This T cell receptor (beta chain) emerged from a study of T cell responses to AZD1222 COVID-19 vaccine. Findings and caveats of the study: Targeting of unmutated variant regions was reportedly seen in nearly half of spike-specific TCRs.

Of note for this clone: Its matching antigen is unknown.

V was pared by 7 bases and J by 5 bases, with 8 bases between. There are 10 residues in the CDR3. Germline V gene lookup returns CDR1 SQVTM and CDR2 ANQGSEA. The table came from immunoSEQ multiplex PCR; TCRdb's copy has only in-frame clones and leaves some out. There are more than 85,000 clones in the sample; over 75% occur only once, and around 4.6% lies in the top ten. This sample comprised peripheral blood, obtained 28 days after the second AZD1222 dose. The clonotype originates from an adult who received the AZD1222 COVID-19 vaccine. This chain joins TRBV29-1 and TRBJ1-1; D unresolved. The CDR3, as DNA: TGCAGCGCCAAGGGTACTGAAGCTTTCTTT. Translated: CSAKGTEAFF.